The entry below describes one T cell receptor (beta chain). Antigen: not known. This entry belongs to a study of OX40 agonist ivuxolimab in advanced cancers. Study as a whole: An agonistic human IgG2 monoclonal antibody against OX40 (CD134) was given. Prior checkpoint blockade (anti-PD-1, anti-PD-L1 or anti-CTLA-4) was permitted; about 40% had it.

V was cut by 0 bases and J by 7 bases, with 15 bases left in between. There are 15 residues in the CDR3. Germline-derived CDR1 and CDR2 are LGHNA and YNFKEQ. Whole-study findings and limits: At 0.1 to 3.0 mg/kg, CD4+ and CD8+ blood T cells expanded clonally by week 6.

The data were produced by immunoSEQ multiplex PCR, yet TCRdb's version contains in-frame clones alone and is incomplete. The sample includes fewer than 120,000 clones, roughly 87% of them seen just once. This TCR came from an adult with an advanced solid tumor such as melanoma, head and neck, liver or kidney cancer. The sample consisted of CD4+ or CD8+ T cells sorted from blood, taken in a trial of the OX40 agonist ivuxolimab. V usage is TRBV4-2 and J usage is TRBJ1-2, with a tentative D call TRBD1 (6 bases). CDR3 sequence: CASSQDNYRESGYTF. CDR3 sequence (DNA): TGTGCCAGCAGCCAAGATAACTACAGGGAGAGTGGCTACACCTTC.